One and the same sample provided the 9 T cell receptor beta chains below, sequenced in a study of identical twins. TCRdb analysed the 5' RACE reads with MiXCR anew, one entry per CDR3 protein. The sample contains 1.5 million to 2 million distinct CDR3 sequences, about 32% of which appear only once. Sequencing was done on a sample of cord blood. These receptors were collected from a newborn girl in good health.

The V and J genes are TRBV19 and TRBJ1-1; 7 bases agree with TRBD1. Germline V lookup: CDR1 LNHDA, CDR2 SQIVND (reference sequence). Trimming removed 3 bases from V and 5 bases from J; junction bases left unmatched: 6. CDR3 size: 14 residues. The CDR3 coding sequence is TGTGCCAGTAGTATGGCAGGGGGGAATACTGAAGCTTTCTTT. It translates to CASSMAGGNTEAFF.

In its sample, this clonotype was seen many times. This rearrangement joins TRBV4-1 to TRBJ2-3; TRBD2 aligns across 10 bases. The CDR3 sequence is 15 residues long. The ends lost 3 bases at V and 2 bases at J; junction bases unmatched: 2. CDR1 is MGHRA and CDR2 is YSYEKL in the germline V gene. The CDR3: CASSQLAGATDTQYF. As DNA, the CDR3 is TGCGCCAGCAGCCAGCTAGCGGGGGCCACAGATACGCAGTATTTT.

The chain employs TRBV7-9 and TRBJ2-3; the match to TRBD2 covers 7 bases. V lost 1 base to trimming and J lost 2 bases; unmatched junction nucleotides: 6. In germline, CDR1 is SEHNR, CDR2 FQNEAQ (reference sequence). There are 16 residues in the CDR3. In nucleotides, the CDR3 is TGTGCCAGCAGCTTAGTCGCGGGAGCGGTCACAGATACGCAGTATTTT. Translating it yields CASSLVAGAVTDTQYF.

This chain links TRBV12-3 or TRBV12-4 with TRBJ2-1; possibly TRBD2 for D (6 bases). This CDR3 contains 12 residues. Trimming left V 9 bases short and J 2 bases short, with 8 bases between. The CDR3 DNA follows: TGTGCCAGTCTAGCGACCTACAATGAGCAGTTCTTC. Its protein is CASLATYNEQFF.

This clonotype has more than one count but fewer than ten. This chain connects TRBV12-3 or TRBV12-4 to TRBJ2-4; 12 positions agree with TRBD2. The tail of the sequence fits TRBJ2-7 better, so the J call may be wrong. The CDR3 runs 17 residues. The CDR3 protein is CASSQRLAGVISYEQYF. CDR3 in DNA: TGTGCCAGCAGCCAGAGACTAGCGGGAGTAATAAGCTACGAGCAGTACTTC.

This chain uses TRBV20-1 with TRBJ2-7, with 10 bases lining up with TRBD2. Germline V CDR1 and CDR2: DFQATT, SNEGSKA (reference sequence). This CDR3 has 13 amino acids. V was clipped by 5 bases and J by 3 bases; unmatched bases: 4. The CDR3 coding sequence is TGCAGTGCTTGGGCTAGCGGGAGCTACGAGCAGTACTTC. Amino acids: CSAWASGSYEQYF.

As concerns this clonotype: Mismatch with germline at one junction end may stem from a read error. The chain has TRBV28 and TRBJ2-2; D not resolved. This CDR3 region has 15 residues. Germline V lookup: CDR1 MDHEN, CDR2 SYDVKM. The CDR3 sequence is CATSLSLGNTGELFF. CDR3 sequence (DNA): TGTGCCACCAGTCTCAGTCTGGGTAACACCGGGGAGCTGTTTTTT.

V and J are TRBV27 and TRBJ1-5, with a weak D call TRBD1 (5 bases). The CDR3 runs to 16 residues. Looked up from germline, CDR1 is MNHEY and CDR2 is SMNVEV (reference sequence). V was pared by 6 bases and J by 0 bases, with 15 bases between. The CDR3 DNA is TGTGCCAGCAGCTTTACATCAGGGTATAGCAATCAGCCCCAGCATTTT. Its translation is CASSFTSGYSNQPQHF.

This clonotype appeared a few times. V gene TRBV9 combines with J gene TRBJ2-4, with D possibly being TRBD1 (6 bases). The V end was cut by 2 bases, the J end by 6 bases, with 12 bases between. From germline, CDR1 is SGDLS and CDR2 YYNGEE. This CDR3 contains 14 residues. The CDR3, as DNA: TGTGCCAGCAGCGTCGACGCACAGGGAAACATTCAGTACTTC. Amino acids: CASSVDAQGNIQYF.